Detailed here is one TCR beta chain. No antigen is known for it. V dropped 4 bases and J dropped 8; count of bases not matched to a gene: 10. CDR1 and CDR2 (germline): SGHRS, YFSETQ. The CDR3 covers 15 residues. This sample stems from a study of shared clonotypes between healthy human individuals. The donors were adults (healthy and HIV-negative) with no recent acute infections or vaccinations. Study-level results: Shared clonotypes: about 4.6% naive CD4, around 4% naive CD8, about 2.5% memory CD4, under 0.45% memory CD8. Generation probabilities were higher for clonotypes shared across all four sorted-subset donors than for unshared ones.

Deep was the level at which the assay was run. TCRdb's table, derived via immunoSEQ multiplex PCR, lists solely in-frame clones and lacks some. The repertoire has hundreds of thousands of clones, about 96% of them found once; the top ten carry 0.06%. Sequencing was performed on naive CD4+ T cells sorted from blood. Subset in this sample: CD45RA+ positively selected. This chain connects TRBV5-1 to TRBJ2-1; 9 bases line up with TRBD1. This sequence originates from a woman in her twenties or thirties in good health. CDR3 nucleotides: TGCGCCAGCAGCAATACGGGACAGGGATTGTATGAGCAGTTCTTC. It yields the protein CASSNTGQGLYEQFF.